This TCR beta chain was profiled in a study of T-cell memory formation after mild COVID-19. Study findings and constraints: CD4+ clones that contracted lay mainly in CM and EM; CD8+ ones lay in EMRA. While clones contracting from day 15 to 85 were balanced between CD4 and CD8, later expanders leaned CD4+.

At least ten counts were recorded for this clonotype. What it binds is not known. This CDR3 is 14 amino acids long. Deletions cut 0 bases from V and 8 bases from J, with 16 bases between. Germline-derived CDR1 and CDR2 are DFQATT and SNEGSKA (reference sequence). 5'RACE, which relied on constant-segment primers, yielded TCR alpha and TCR beta cDNA libraries carrying sample barcodes and UMIs. From the 5' RACE reads, TCRdb called clonotypes with MiXCR, one entry per CDR3 protein. The data hold roughly 600,000 distinct CDR3 sequences, with approximately 18% observed a single time. Sequenced sample: PBMCs or a T cell subset sorted from them (not recorded which). The sequence was obtained from an adult woman who had mild COVID-19 (a few samples of this study predate the infection). Cell type and time point are not known. J is TRBJ1-2 and V is TRBV20-1, with TRBD1 as a possible D gene (6 bases). The CDR3 loop is CSARDSGTRYGYTF. As DNA, the CDR3 is TGCAGTGCTAGAGATAGCGGGACAAGATACGGCTACACCTTC.